This TCR beta chain was obtained from a study of graft-versus-host responses after intestinal transplantation. Study details: Induction with anti-thymocyte globulin, then tacrolimus and steroids for roughly three years, was given to all recipients. Study results and caveats: Within allografts, high graft-versus-host to host-versus-graft clonal ratios were seen among patients with graft-donor T cell macrochimerism. Researchers found peak circulating GvH clone levels linked to early post-transplant HvG declines. The recipient marrow held GvH clones, and some of them showed up first in ileum or blood.

Points on this clone: Its matching antigen is unknown.

Sequencing was performed with immunoSEQ multiplex PCR; in TCRdb, only in-frame clones are kept and a portion is missing. The sample contains about 100,000 clones, approximately 88% of which appear only once. Trimming pared 3 bases from V and 0 bases from J, leaving 6 bases between. The CDR3 runs 14 residues. Germline V lookup: CDR1 KGHSH, CDR2 LQKENI. The sequences come from unstimulated CD4+ T cells sorted from spleen or lymph node cells, collected before transplant. The rearrangement joins TRBV18 to TRBJ1-3; D gene ambiguous. The sequence was obtained from a human donor who was the organ donor for an intestinal transplant. CDR3 nucleotides: TGTGCCAGCTCACCTAGTAGCTCTGGAAACACCATATATTTT. Translated, it gives CASSPSSSGNTIYF. The whole variable domain, filled in from reference TRBV18 and TRBJ1-3, reads NAGVMQNPRHLVRRRGQEARLRCSPMKGHSHVYWYRQLPEEGLKFMVYLQKENIIDESGMPKERFSAEFPKEGPSILRIQQVVRGDSAAYFCASSPSSSGNTIYFGEGSWLTVV.